Listed below are T cell receptor beta chains from one sample, sequenced in a study of blood T cells in healthy people across ages. TCRdb re-derived calls from the 5' RACE reads in MiXCR, one entry per CDR3 protein. Of hundreds of thousands of distinct CDR3 sequences detected, around 45% appear once; the ten largest clones hold approximately 32%. Sequences were obtained from blood. All receptors come from a woman aged 55-75 years in good health. CDR3s include the opening cysteine and the closing phenylalanine or tryptophan. A D gene is named only where the DNA matches it firmly. Not all rows give a size; the values are once, few, many and, for expanded clones, a class.

d_call,clone_size,j_call,v_call,cdr3_nt,cdr3_aa
TRBD2,.,TRBJ2-1,TRBV7-9,TGTGCCAGCACATCGCGGGAGATCGGTGGCAGTGAGCAGTTCTTC,CASTSREIGGSEQFF
.,few,TRBJ2-2,TRBV7-3,TGTGCCAGCAGCCCATCAAGTCTCACCGGGGAGCTGTTTTTT,CASSPSSLTGELFF
TRBD2,.,TRBJ2-7,TRBV6-1,TGTGCCAGCAGTGCCCAGACTGGCGGGAGGGCCAACGAGCAGTACTTC,CASSAQTGGRANEQYF
.,.,TRBJ2-7,TRBV29-1,TGCAGCGTTGAAGGTTGGGCCTCCGGGGCCTACGAGCAGTACTTC,CSVEGWASGAYEQYF
TRBD2,.,TRBJ2-3,TRBV4-2,TGTGCCAGCAGTTCCGAACCTAGCGGGAGGGAGGATACGCAGTATTTT,CASSSEPSGREDTQYF
.,.,TRBJ2-5,TRBV7-9,TGTGCCAGCAGCTTACAACAGGCGCAAAAGACCCAGTACTTC,CASSLQQAQKTQYF
.,.,TRBJ1-5,TRBV25-1,TGTGCCAGCAGTGAATGGGGGAACAATCAGCCCCAGCATTTT,CASSEWGNNQPQHF
TRBD2,.,TRBJ2-1,TRBV7-3,TGTGCCAGCACCGGGACGCCGGGGGGTGAGCAGTTCTTC,CASTGTPGGEQFF
TRBD2,few,TRBJ2-3,TRBV7-3,TGTGCCAGCGGGGATAGCGGGTTAACGCAGTATTTT,CASGDSGLTQYF
TRBD2,many,TRBJ2-7,TRBV4-3,TGCGCCAGCAGCCAAGAGCGGGGGAGGGAGCAGTACTTC,CASSQERGREQYF
TRBD1,.,TRBJ2-5,TRBV29-1,TGCAGCGTTGAACCCGACAGGGGAAAGACCCAGTACTTC,CSVEPDRGKTQYF
.,.,TRBJ1-2,TRBV15,TGTGCCACCAGCAGAGGACGCGGCTACACCTTC,CATSRGRGYTF
.,.,TRBJ2-5,TRBV20-1,TGCAGTGCTCCGTTAACAGGGCCTGAGCAGTACTTC,CSAPLTGPEQYF
TRBD2,.,TRBJ2-2,TRBV29-1,TGCAGCGCCGGCGCTAGCGGGACGAGGGAGGAGCTGTTTTTT,CSAGASGTREELFF
.,few,TRBJ1-1,TRBV30,TGTGCCTGGAGTTCATCGACCTGGGGCACTGAAGCTTTCTTT,CAWSSSTWGTEAFF
TRBD1,.,TRBJ1-2,TRBV6-4,TGTGCCAGCAGTCCCGGGACAGGGCACTACACCTTC,CASSPGTGHYTF
.,.,TRBJ2-4,TRBV5-1,TGCGCCAGCAGCCACGGACTCTCTCAGGAGCAGTACTTC,CASSHGLSQEQYF
.,.,TRBJ1-6,TRBV6-6,TGTGCCAGCAGGGGCAGGGGTTCGCCCCTCCACTTT,CASRGRGSPLHF
TRBD2,few,TRBJ2-7,TRBV7-9,TGTGCCAGCAGCCAACTAGCGGGAGTAGGGGCGTACGAGCAGTACTTC,CASSQLAGVGAYEQYF
TRBD1,.,TRBJ2-5,TRBV7-9,TGTGCCAGCAGCACCGCGACAGGGTTTCAAGAGACCCAGTACTTC,CASSTATGFQETQYF
.,few,TRBJ2-7,TRBV5-1,TGCGCCAGCAGCCCAGTGACAGGCAAGGACGAGCAGTACTTC,CASSPVTGKDEQYF
TRBD2,.,TRBJ2-3,TRBV5-1,TGCGCCAGCAGTGTCACACCCCTAGCGGGAGCTGGGGATACGCAGTATTTT,CASSVTPLAGAGDTQYF
.,few,TRBJ2-5,TRBV20-1,TGCAGTGCTGGCCTGGGGCCGCAAGAGACCCAGTACTTC,CSAGLGPQETQYF
.,few,TRBJ1-2,TRBV25-1,TGTGCCAGCAGTGAATTCGAGGGCTACACCTTC,CASSEFEGYTF
TRBD2,.,TRBJ2-3,TRBV7-2,TGTGCCAGCAGCTCGTGGGGACTAGCGGGGAAAGATACGCAGTATTTT,CASSSWGLAGKDTQYF
.,.,TRBJ2-7,TRBV15,TGTGCCACCAGGGATAGTGGGGGCTCGTACGAGCAGTACTTC,CATRDSGGSYEQYF
TRBD1,.,TRBJ2-3,TRBV7-3,TGTGCCAGCAGCCCCCAGGGGGCCGTAGATACGCAGTATTTT,CASSPQGAVDTQYF
.,.,TRBJ1-2,TRBV3-1,TGTGCCAGCAGCCAAGTGGCCCCGACATATGGCTACACCTTC,CASSQVAPTYGYTF
.,.,TRBJ2-7,TRBV6-1,TGTGCCAGCAGGGTAGTAATATCGTCCTACGAGCAGTACTTC,CASRVVISSYEQYF
.,few,TRBJ2-2,TRBV18,TGTGCCAGCTCATGGGCGAACACCGGGGAGCTGTTTTTT,CASSWANTGELFF
TRBD1,.,TRBJ1-2,TRBV20-1,TGCAGTGCTAGGGGGGTCGACAGGGGCGGTTATGGCTACACCTTC,CSARGVDRGGYGYTF
.,.,TRBJ1-1,TRBV9,TGTGCCAGCAGCGTAGTGTCAGCTATTGAAGCTTTCTTT,CASSVVSAIEAFF
TRBD1,.,TRBJ1-4,TRBV7-2,TGTGCCAGCAGCCCACGAGGGGGCGAGGGAGAAAAACTGTTTTTT,CASSPRGGEGEKLFF
.,.,TRBJ2-1,TRBV5-1,TGCGCCAGCAGCTGGGCAGTGGAGAGAGAGCAGTTCTTC,CASSWAVEREQFF
.,.,TRBJ2-3,TRBV4-2,TGTGCCAGCAGCCAAAATGCCGCTAGCACAGATACGCAGTATTTT,CASSQNAASTDTQYF
.,.,TRBJ1-2,TRBV24-1,TGTGCCACCAGTGATCCCAGGACCGGGGCTTGGGGCTACACCTTC,CATSDPRTGAWGYTF
TRBD2,few,TRBJ2-7,TRBV11-2,TGTGCCAGCAGCTTATACGGGAGCGGGAACGAGCAGTACTTC,CASSLYGSGNEQYF
.,.,TRBJ2-7,TRBV20-1,TGCAGTGCTAGAGCGGGGAACTACGAGCAGTACTTC,CSARAGNYEQYF
TRBD2,few,TRBJ2-2,TRBV6-2/TRBV6-3,TGTGCCAGCAGTCAGAGCGGGGCAACCGGGGAGCTGTTTTTT,CASSQSGATGELFF
TRBD1,once,TRBJ2-7,TRBV2,TGTGCCAGCAGACAGCCGGGACAGCCCTACGAGCAGTACTTC,CASRQPGQPYEQYF